The 5 T cell receptor beta chains reported below all come from one sample, sequenced in a study of shared T cell receptors in the human thymus. Some clones are missing from TCRdb's copy, which holds only in-frame ones; the method was immunoSEQ multiplex PCR. The sample contains about 500,000 clones, 75% to 85% of which appear only once. These same records also appear under a second study, on human thymus T cells.

Sequenced input: thymocytes. The receptor source for this set is a boy under two years old with a congenital heart defect.

The V call is TRBV30, the J call TRBJ1-1, with 8 bases identical to TRBD1. The CDR3 extends over 14 amino acids. V gave up 3 bases and J gave up 0 bases; unmatched junction bases: 3. Germline-derived CDR1 and CDR2 are GTSNPN and SVGIG (reference sequence). DNA of the CDR3: TGTGCCTGGAGCGGACAGGGTATGAACACTGAAGCTTTCTTT. Its translation: CAWSGQGMNTEAFF.

The V call is TRBV30, the J call TRBJ1-6, with a weak D call TRBD1 (6 bases). V lost 3 bases and J 10 bases, leaving 10 bases between the germline ends. The CDR3 extends over 12 amino acids. Germline values: CDR1 GTSNPN, CDR2 SVGIG (reference sequence). This CDR3 reads CAWRPTGSPLHF. The CDR3 coding sequence is TGTGCCTGGAGACCGACAGGATCACCCCTCCACTTT.

V usage is TRBV28 and J usage is TRBJ1-2, with D perhaps TRBD1 (5 bases). This CDR3 comprises 13 residues. The germline V gene encodes CDR1 MDHEN and CDR2 SYDVKM. Trimming shortened V by 2 bases and J by 7 bases, and 11 bases separated the two germline ends. The CDR3 DNA reads as TGTGCCAGCAGTTTAGGTCAGGGCGTTGGCTACACCTTC. Residues: CASSLGQGVGYTF.

V gene TRBV18 combines with J gene TRBJ2-7, with D possibly being TRBD1 (5 bases). There are 14 residues in the CDR3. CDR1 is KGHSH and CDR2 is LQKENI in the germline V gene. Trimming shortened V by 2 bases and J by 0 bases, and 8 bases separated the two germline ends. The CDR3 protein is CASSPDSRSYEQYF. CDR3 nucleotide sequence: TGTGCCAGCTCACCAGACAGCCGCTCCTACGAGCAGTACTTC.

This chain uses TRBV15 with TRBJ2-1; D unresolved. Germline CDR1 and CDR2: LNHNV and YYDKDF (reference sequence). This CDR3 comprises 11 residues. V lost 4 bases, J lost 5 bases, and 3 bases lay in between. CDR3 nucleotide sequence: TGTGCCACCAGCACCGACAATGAGCAGTTCTTC. Encoded protein: CATSTDNEQFF.